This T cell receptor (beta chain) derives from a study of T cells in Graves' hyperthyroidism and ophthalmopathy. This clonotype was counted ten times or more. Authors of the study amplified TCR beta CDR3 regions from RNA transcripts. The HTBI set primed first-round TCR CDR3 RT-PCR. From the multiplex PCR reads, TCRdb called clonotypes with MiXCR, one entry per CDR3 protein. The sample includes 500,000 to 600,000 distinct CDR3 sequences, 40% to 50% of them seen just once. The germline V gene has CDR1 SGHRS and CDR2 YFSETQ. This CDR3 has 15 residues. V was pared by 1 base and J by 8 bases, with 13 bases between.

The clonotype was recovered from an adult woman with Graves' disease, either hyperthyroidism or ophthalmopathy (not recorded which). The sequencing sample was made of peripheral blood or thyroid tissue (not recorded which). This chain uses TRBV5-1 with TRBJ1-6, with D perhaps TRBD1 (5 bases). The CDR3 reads CASSLSGRAYSPLHF. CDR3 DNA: TGCGCCAGCAGCTTGAGCGGCAGGGCATATTCACCCCTCCACTTT.